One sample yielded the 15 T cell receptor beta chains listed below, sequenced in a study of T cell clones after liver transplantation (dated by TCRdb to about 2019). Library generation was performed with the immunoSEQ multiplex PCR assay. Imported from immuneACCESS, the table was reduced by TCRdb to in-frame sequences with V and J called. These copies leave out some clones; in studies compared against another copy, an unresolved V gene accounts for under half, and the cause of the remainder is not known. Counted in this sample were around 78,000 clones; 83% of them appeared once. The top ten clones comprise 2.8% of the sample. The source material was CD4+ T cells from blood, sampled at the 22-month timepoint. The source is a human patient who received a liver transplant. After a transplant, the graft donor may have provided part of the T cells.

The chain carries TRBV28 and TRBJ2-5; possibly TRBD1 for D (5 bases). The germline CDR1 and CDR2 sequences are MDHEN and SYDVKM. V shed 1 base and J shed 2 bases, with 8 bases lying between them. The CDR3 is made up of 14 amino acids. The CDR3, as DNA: TGTGCCAGCAGTTTATCAGGGATTCAAGAGACCCAGTACTTC. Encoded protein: CASSLSGIQETQYF.

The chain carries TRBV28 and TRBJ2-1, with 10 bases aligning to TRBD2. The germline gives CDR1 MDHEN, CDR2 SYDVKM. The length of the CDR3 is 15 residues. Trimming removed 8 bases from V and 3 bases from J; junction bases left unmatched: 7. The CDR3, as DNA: TGTGCCAGCTTCCCGGGACTAGCGAGCTACAATGAGCAGTTCTTC. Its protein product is CASFPGLASYNEQFF.

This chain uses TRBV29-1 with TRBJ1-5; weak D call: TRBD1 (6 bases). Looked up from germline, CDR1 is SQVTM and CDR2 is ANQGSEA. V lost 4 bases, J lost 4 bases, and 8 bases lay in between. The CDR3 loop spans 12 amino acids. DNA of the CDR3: TGCAGCGTTGGGGGGGCGAATCAGCCCCAGCATTTT. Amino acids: CSVGGANQPQHF.

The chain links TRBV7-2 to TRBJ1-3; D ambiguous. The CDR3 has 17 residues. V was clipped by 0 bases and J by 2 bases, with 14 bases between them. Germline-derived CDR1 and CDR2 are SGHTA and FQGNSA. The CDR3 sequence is CASSLAPPSGTGNTIYF. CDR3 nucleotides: TGTGCCAGCAGCTTAGCGCCCCCAAGCGGGACTGGAAACACCATATATTTT.

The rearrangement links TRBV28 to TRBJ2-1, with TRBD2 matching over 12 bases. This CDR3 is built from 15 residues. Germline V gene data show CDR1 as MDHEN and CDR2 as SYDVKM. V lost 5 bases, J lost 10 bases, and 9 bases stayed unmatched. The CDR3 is CASSRRLAGVGEQFF. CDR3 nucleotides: TGTGCCAGCAGTCGGCGACTAGCGGGAGTGGGGGAGCAGTTCTTC.

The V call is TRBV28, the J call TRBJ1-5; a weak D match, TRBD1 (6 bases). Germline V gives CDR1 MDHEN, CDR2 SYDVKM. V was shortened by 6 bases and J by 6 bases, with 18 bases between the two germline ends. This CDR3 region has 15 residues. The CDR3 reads CASSQPPDSSQPQHF. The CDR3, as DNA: TGTGCCAGCAGCCAACCCCCGGACAGTTCTCAGCCCCAGCATTTT. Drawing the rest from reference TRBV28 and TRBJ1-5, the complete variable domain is DVKVTQSSRYLVKRTGEKVFLECVQDMDHENMFWYRQDPGLGLRLIYFSYDVKMKEKGDIPEGYSVSREKKERFSLILESASTNQTSMYLCASSQPPDSSQPQHFGDGTRLSIL.

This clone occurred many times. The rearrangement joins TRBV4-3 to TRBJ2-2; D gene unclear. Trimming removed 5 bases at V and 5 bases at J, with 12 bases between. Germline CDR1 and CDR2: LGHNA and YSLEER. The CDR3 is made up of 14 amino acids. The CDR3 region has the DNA TGCGCCAGCAGCTTAGGACCTGGGACCGGGGAGCTGTTTTTT. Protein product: CASSLGPGTGELFF.

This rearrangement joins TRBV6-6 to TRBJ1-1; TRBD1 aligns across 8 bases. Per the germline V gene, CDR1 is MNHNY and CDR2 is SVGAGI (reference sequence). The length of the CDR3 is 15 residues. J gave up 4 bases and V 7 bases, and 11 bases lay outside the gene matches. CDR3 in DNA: TGTGCCAGCACCTCCCCGTACAGGGGGATCACTGAAGCTTTCTTT. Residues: CASTSPYRGITEAFF.

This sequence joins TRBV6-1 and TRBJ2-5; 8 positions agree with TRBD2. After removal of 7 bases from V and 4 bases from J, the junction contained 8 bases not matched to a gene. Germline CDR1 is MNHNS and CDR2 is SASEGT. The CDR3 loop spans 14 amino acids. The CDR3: CASKRAGDGETQYF. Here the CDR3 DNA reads TGTGCCAGCAAGAGAGCGGGAGACGGAGAGACCCAGTACTTC.

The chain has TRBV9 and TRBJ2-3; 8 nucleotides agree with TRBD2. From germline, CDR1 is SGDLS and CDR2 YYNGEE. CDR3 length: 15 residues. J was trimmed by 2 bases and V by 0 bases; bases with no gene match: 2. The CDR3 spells CASSVGAGDTDTQYF. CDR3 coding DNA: TGTGCCAGCAGCGTAGGAGCGGGAGACACAGATACGCAGTATTTT.

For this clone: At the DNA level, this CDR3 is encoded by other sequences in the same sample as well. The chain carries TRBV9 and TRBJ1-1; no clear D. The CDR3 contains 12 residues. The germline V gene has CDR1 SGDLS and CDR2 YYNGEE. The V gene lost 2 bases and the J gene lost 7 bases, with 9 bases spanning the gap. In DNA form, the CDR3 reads TGTGCCAGCAGCGTGGACCGGGGTGAAGCTTTCTTT. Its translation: CASSVDRGEAFF.

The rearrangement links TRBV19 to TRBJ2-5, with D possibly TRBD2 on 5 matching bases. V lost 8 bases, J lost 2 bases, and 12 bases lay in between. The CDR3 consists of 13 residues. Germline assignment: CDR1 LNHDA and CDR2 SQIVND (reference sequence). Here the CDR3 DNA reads TGTGCCAGTCGTTCAGCGGATCAAGAGACCCAGTACTTC. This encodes CASRSADQETQYF. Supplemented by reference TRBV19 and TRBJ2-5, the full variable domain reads DGGITQSPKYLFRKEGQNVTLSCEQNLNHDAMYWYRQDPGQGLRLIYYSQIVNDFQKGDIAEGYSVSREKKESFPLTVTSAQKNPTAFYLCASRSADQETQYFGPGTRLLVL.

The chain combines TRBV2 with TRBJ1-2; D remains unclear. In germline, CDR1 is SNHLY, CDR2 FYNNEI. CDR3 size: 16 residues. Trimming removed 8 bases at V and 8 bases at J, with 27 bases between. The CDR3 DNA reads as TGTGCCAGCCCCGAAAACCGCGACCGGGTTAGTTTGGGCTACACCTTC. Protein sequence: CASPENRDRVSLGYTF.

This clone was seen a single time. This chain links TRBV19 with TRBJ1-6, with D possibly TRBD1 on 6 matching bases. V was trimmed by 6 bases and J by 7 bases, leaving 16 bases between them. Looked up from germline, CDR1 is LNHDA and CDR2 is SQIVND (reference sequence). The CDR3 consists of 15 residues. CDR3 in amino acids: CASRGPGAQNSPLHF. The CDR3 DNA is TGTGCCAGTAGAGGGCCAGGGGCGCAGAATTCACCCCTCCACTTT.

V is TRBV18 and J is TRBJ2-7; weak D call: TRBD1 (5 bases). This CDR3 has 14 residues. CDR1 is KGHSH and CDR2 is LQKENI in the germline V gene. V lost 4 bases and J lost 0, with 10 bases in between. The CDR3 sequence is CASSLQGSSYEQYF. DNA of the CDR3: TGTGCCAGCTCACTCCAGGGATCCTCCTACGAGCAGTACTTC.